Following are 17 T cell receptor beta chains from one sample sequenced in a study of blood T cell repertoires in COVID-19. The data were produced by immunoSEQ multiplex PCR, yet TCRdb's version contains in-frame clones alone and is incomplete. The sample records 80,000 or so clones, 75% to 90% being singletons. Sequencing was done on a sample of peripheral blood. All receptors derive from a human donor in a cohort sampled during active COVID-19.

The chain uses TRBV7-2 and TRBJ2-2; D possibly corresponds to TRBD2 (5 bases). Germline values: CDR1 SGHTA, CDR2 FQGNSA. The CDR3 loop spans 14 amino acids. The V gene lost 9 bases and the J gene lost 6 bases, with 17 bases spanning the gap. CDR3 coding DNA: TGTGCCAGTAGCGTATTAACAGTTCCCGGGGAGCTGTTTTTT. Protein sequence: CASSVLTVPGELFF.

In this sample, this clone turned up a few times. This chain links TRBV29-1 with TRBJ2-3, with 9 nucleotides matching TRBD2. The CDR3 is 15 amino acids. Germline V gene data show CDR1 as SQVTM and CDR2 as ANQGSEA. Unmatched junction bases numbered 7, after V lost 4 bases and J lost 2 bases. Here the CDR3 reads CSVGKRGASTDTQYF. For the CDR3, the DNA is TGCAGCGTTGGGAAGCGGGGGGCTTCCACAGATACGCAGTATTTT.

The gene calls are TRBV7-3 and TRBJ2-3, with D maybe TRBD2 (6 bases). With 2 bases removed from V and 2 bases from J, the gap between germline ends came to 11 bases. The CDR3 loop spans 15 amino acids. Germline loops: CDR1 SGHTA, CDR2 FQGTGA. The CDR3 nucleotides are TGTGCCAGCAGCTTAGGTCTAGCGTACACAGATACGCAGTATTTT. Translated: CASSLGLAYTDTQYF.

This rearrangement joins TRBV10-3 to TRBJ2-1, with D tentatively TRBD2 (6 bases). The length of the CDR3 is 12 residues. Germline V gene lookup returns CDR1 ENHRY and CDR2 SYGVKD. Trimming pared 6 bases from V and 5 bases from J, leaving 8 bases between. In nucleotides, the CDR3 is TGTGCCATCAGCTGGGGGGACAATGAGCAGTTCTTC. Residues: CAISWGDNEQFF.

This sequence joins TRBV7-3 and TRBJ1-2; 8 nucleotides agree with TRBD1. CDR1 and CDR2 from the germline V gene are SGHTA and FQGTGA. The CDR3 covers 14 residues. Losses at the gene ends were 4 bases for V and 3 bases for J; bases not matched to a gene: 4. The CDR3 sequence: CASSSGGEDYGYTF. The CDR3 nucleotides read TGTGCCAGCAGCTCAGGGGGCGAAGACTATGGCTACACCTTC.

This rearrangement joins TRBV2 to TRBJ2-7; 7 bases agree with TRBD1. With V trimmed by 6 bases and J by 4 bases, 9 bases remained unmatched. Germline V gives CDR1 SNHLY, CDR2 FYNNEI. The CDR3 has 14 amino acids. The CDR3 DNA follows: TGTGCCAGCAGAACATTGACAGGGTTATACGAGCAGTACTTC. As protein: CASRTLTGLYEQYF.

This clone came up a few times. The CDR3 loop reads CAWRVTTGWFGHGYTF. The CDR3 DNA is TGTGCCTGGAGAGTTACGACAGGGTGGTTCGGACATGGCTACACCTTC. This sequence joins TRBV30 and TRBJ1-2, with TRBD1 matching 7 bases. The CDR3 totals 16 residues. Trimming removed 3 bases from V and 6 bases from J; junction bases left unmatched: 16. CDR1 and CDR2 from the germline V gene are GTSNPN and SVGIG (reference sequence). Full variable domain (missing parts from reference TRBV30 and TRBJ1-2): SQTIHQWPATLVQPVGSPLSLECTVEGTSNPNLYWYRQAAGRGLQLLFYSVGIGQISSEVPQNLSASRPQDRQFILSSKKLLLSDSGFYLCAWRVTTGWFGHGYTFGSGTRLTVV.

This clone occurred once. The chain recombines TRBV29-1 with TRBJ1-2; D remains ambiguous. Per germline, CDR1 SQVTM and CDR2 ANQGSEA. V lost 6 bases to trimming and J lost 7 bases, with 15 bases between them. The length of the CDR3 is 12 residues. CDR3 region: CSVSGPKSGYTF. DNA of the CDR3: TGCAGCGTATCAGGTCCCAAGTCTGGCTACACCTTC.

The genes are TRBV3-1 (or the pseudogene TRBV3-2) and TRBJ2-1, with 8 bases lining up with TRBD2. V lost 5 bases and J lost 10; bases outside the gene matches: 7. CDR1 is LGHDT, CDR2 YNNKEL, per germline (reference sequence). This CDR3 spans 13 amino acids. The CDR3 DNA sequence: TGTGCCAGCAGCTTAACGGCGGGGGGCGAGCAGTTCTTC. It translates to CASSLTAGGEQFF.

The chain uses TRBV30 and TRBJ1-4; tentatively, D is TRBD1 (5 bases). The germline CDR1 and CDR2 sequences are GTSNPN and SVGIG (reference sequence). The CDR3 spans 13 residues. Trimming cost V 6 bases and J 3 bases, with 11 bases left between them. CDR3 DNA: TGTGCCTGTAGGGGTCTCGCTAATGAAAAACTGTTTTTT. Protein: CACRGLANEKLFF.

The V gene is TRBV7-9, the J gene TRBJ2-5; 10 bases are a match to TRBD1. This CDR3 contains 16 residues. Losses at the gene ends were 8 bases for V and 3 bases for J; bases not matched to a gene: 12. Germline lookup yields CDR1 SEHNR and CDR2 FQNEAQ (reference sequence). DNA for the CDR3: TGTGCCAGCGGATACCCGCGGACAGGGGGGGAAGAGACCCAGTACTTC. This gives the protein CASGYPRTGGEETQYF. The variable domain in full, with the rest retrieved from reference TRBV7-9 and TRBJ2-5, is DTGVSQNPRHKITKRGQNVTFRCDPISEHNRLYWYRQTLGQGPEFLTYFQNEAQLEKSRLLSDRFSAERPKGSFSTLEIQRTEQGDSAMYLCASGYPRTGGEETQYFGPGTRLLVL.

The rearrangement links TRBV21-1 to TRBJ2-1; the table assigns TRBD1, which was not confirmed against the DNA. TRBV21-1 is a recognized pseudogene. The CDR3 is 22 amino acids. In nucleotides, the CDR3 is TGTGCCAGCAGCAGAAAAAAGACCGGGACAGGGGGCCTCCGGGAGTCCTACAATGAGCAGTTCTTC. It translates to CASSRKKTGTGGLRESYNEQFF.

The V call is TRBV7-3, the J call TRBJ2-1, with D possibly TRBD1 on 5 matching bases. Germline CDR1 reads SGHTA; CDR2 reads FQGTGA. Trimming cost V 6 bases and J 10 bases, with 13 bases left between them. The CDR3 sequence is 12 residues long. CDR3 DNA sequence: TGTGCCAGCAGTACGCAGGGATACGAGCAGTTCTTC. This translates into CASSTQGYEQFF.

The chain couples TRBV24-1 to TRBJ2-2, with a tentative D call TRBD1 (5 bases). The CDR3 extends over 16 amino acids. Between the trimmed V and J ends, which lost 2 bases and 2 bases, there was a span of 11 bases. CDR1 is KGHDR and CDR2 is SFDVKD in the germline V gene. As DNA, the CDR3 is TGTGCCACCAGTGATTCAAGGACATTTAACACCGGGGAGCTGTTTTTT. Protein: CATSDSRTFNTGELFF.

As for this clone: It may be a read error: a sequence one base away is much more abundant. The chain combines TRBV5-6 with TRBJ2-2; D uncertain. CDR1 is SGHDT, CDR2 YYEEEE, per germline. Trimming removed 2 bases from V and 1 base from J, with 3 bases in between. The CDR3 totals 13 residues. Here the CDR3 reads CASSLQNTGELFF. CDR3 DNA: TGTGCCAGCAGCTTACAGAACACCGGGGAGCTGTTTTTT.

This clone appeared a single time. V is TRBV5-8 and J is TRBJ2-7; 8 nucleotides match TRBD2. The CDR3 has 15 amino acids. The germline V gene encodes CDR1 SGHTS and CDR2 YDEGEE. With 4 bases clipped from V and 2 bases from J, the junction kept 8 bases outside the gene matches. The CDR3 spells CASSTSGRGAYEQYF. The DNA of the CDR3 is TGTGCCAGCAGCACCTCAGGGCGGGGGGCCTACGAGCAGTACTTC.

This clone occurred once. The chain joins TRBV11-3 to TRBJ2-2; 12 bases line up with TRBD1. Germline CDR1 SGHNT, CDR2 YENEEA. CDR3 length: 17 residues. Losses at the gene ends were 5 bases for V and 7 bases for J; bases not matched to a gene: 11. CDR3 coding DNA: TGTGCCAGCAGCGCGGGACAGGGGGCAGTGGGTGACGGGGAGCTGTTTTTT. This codes for CASSAGQGAVGDGELFF. Drawing the rest from reference TRBV11-3 and TRBJ2-2, the complete variable domain is EAGVVQSPRYKIIEKKQPVAFWCNPISGHNTLYWYLQNLGQGPELLIRYENEEAVDDSQLPKDRFSAERLKGVDSTLKIQPAELGDSAVYLCASSAGQGAVGDGELFFGEGSRLTVL.